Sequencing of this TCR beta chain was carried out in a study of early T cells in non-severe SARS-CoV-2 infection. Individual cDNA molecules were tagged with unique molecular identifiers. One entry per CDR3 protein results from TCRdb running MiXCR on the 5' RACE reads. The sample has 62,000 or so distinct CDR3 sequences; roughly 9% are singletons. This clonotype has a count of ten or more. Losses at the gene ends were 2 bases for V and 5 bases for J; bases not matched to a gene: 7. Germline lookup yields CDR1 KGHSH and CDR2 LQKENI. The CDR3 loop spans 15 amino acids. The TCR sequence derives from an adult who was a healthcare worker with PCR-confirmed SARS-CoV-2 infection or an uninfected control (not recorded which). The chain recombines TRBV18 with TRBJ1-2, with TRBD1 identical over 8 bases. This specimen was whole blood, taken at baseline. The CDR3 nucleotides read TGTGCCAGCTCACCAGAAGCAGGGGGCATGTATGGCTACACCTTC. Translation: CASSPEAGGMYGYTF. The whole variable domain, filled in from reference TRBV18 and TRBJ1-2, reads NAGVMQNPRHLVRRRGQEARLRCSPMKGHSHVYWYRQLPEEGLKFMVYLQKENIIDESGMPKERFSAEFPKEGPSILRIQQVVRGDSAAYFCASSPEAGGMYGYTFGSGTRLTVV.